Listed here are 2 T cell receptor beta chains from one sample, sequenced in a study of T cells in Graves' hyperthyroidism and ophthalmopathy. What was amplified from RNA transcripts were TCR beta CDR3 regions. TCR CDR3 underwent first-round RT-PCR with the HTBI primer set. MiXCR, applied by TCRdb to the multiplex PCR reads, yields one record per CDR3 protein. The table lists 500,000 to 550,000 distinct CDR3 sequences, 20% of them singletons. The sequenced sample was blood. These receptor sequences come from a man between 40 and 49 years old with Graves' ophthalmopathy.

This clonotype occurred many times. The chain joins TRBV20-1 to TRBJ2-5, with D possibly being TRBD1 (5 bases). This CDR3 is 14 amino acids long. Germline lookup yields CDR1 DFQATT and CDR2 SNEGSKA (reference sequence). V lost 0 bases and J lost 1, with 9 bases in between. Written as DNA, the CDR3 is TGCAGTGCTAGAGACTTCCAGGGCCAAGAGACCCAGTACTTC. This translates into CSARDFQGQETQYF.

The chain links TRBV14 to TRBJ2-1; 9 positions match TRBD2. This CDR3 has 17 amino acids. The germline gives CDR1 SGHDN, CDR2 FVKESK. V shed 1 base, J shed 7 bases, and the junction held 11 bases outside the gene matches. This CDR3 reads CASSQARLRTSENEQFF. CDR3 nucleotide sequence: TGTGCCAGCAGCCAAGCGAGGCTCAGGACTAGCGAGAATGAGCAGTTCTTC.